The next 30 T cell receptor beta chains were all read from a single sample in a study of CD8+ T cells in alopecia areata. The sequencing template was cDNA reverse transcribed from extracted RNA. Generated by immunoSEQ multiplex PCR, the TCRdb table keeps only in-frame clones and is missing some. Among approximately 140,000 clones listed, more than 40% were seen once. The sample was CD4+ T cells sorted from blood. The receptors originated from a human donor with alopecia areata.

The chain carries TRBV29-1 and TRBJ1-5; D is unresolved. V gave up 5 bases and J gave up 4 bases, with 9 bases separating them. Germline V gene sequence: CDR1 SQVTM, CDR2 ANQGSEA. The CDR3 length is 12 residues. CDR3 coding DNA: TGCAGCGTTTCTGGGGTAAATCAGCCCCAGCATTTT. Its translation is CSVSGVNQPQHF.

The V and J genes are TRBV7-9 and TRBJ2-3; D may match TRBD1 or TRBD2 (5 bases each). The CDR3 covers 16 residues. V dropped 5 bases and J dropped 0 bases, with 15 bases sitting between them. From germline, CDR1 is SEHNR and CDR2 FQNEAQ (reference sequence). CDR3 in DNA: TGTGCCAGCAGCGACGATAGGGGACCTAGCACAGATACGCAGTATTTT. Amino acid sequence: CASSDDRGPSTDTQYF.

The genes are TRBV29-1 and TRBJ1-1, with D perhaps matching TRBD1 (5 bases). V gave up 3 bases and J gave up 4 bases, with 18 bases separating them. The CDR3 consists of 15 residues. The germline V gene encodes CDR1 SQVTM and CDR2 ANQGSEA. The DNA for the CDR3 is TGCAGCGTTGAGGTCCGAGGGGTCGAAGTCACTGAAGCTTTCTTT. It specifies CSVEVRGVEVTEAFF.

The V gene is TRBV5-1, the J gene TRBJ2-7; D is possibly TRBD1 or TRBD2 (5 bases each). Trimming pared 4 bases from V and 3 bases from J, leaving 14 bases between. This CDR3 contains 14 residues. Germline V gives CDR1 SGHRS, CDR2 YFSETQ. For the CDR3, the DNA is TGCGCCAGCAGCCTGAGGGACGGTCACTACGAGCAGTACTTC. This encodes CASSLRDGHYEQYF.

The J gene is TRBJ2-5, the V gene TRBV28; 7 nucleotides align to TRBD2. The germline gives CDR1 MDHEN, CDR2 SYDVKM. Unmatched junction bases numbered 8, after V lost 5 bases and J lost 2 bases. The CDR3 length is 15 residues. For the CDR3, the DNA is TGTGCCAGCAGTCCCGCGGCTAGCGGACAAGAGACCCAGTACTTC. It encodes CASSPAASGQETQYF.

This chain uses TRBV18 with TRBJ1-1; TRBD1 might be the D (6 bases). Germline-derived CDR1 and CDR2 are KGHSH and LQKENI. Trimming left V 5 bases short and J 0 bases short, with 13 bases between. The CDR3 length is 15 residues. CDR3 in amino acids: CASSTKDSLNTEAFF. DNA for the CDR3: TGTGCCAGCTCAACTAAGGACAGCTTGAACACTGAAGCTTTCTTT. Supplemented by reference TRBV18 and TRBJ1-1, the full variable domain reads NAGVMQNPRHLVRRRGQEARLRCSPMKGHSHVYWYRQLPEEGLKFMVYLQKENIIDESGMPKERFSAEFPKEGPSILRIQQVVRGDSAAYFCASSTKDSLNTEAFFGQGTRLTVV.

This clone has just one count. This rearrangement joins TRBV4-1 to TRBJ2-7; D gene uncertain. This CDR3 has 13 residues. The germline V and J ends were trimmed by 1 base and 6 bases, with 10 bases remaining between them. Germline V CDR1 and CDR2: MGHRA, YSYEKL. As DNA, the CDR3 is TGCGCCAGCAGCCAAGTAGTTCAAGGCGAGCAGTACTTC. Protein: CASSQVVQGEQYF.

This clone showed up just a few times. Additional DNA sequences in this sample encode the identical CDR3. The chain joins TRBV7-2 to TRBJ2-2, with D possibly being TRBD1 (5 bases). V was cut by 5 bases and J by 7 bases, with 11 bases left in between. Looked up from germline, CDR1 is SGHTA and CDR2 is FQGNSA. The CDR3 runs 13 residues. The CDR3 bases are TGTGCCAGCAGCAGGGGTTGGAGCGGGGAGCTGTTTTTT. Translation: CASSRGWSGELFF.

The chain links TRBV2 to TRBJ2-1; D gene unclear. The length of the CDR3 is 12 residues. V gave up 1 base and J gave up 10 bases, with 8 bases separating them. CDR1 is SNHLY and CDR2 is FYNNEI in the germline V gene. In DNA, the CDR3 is TGTGCCAGCAGTGAAGGGCGGATAGAGCAGTTCTTC. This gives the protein CASSEGRIEQFF.

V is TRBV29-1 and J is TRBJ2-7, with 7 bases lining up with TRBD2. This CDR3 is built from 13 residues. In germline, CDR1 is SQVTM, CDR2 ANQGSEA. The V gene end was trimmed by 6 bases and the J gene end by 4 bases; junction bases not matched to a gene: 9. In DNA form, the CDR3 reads TGCAGCGTAAAAACTAGCGTACCATACGAGCAGTACTTC. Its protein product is CSVKTSVPYEQYF.

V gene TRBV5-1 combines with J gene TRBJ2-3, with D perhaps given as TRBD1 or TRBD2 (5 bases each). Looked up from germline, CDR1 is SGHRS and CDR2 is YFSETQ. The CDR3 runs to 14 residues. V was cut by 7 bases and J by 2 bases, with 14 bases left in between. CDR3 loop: CASYSGRITDTQYF. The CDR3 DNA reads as TGCGCCAGCTATTCGGGACGTATCACAGATACGCAGTATTTT.

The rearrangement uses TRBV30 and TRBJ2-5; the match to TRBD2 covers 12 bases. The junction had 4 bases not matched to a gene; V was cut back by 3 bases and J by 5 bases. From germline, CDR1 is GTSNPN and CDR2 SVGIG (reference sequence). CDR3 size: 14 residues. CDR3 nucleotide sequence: TGTGCCTGGAGCAGTCTAGCGGGAGGGGAGACCCAGTACTTC. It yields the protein CAWSSLAGGETQYF. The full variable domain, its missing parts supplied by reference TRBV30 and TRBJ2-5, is SQTIHQWPATLVQPVGSPLSLECTVEGTSNPNLYWYRQAAGRGLQLLFYSVGIGQISSEVPQNLSASRPQDRQFILSSKKLLLSDSGFYLCAWSSLAGGETQYFGPGTRLLVL.

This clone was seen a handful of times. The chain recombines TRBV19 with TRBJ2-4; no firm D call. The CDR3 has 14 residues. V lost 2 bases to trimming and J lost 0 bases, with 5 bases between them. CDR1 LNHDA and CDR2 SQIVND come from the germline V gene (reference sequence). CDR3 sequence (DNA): TGTGCCAGTAGTATACTGGGAGCCAAAAACATTCAGTACTTC. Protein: CASSILGAKNIQYF.

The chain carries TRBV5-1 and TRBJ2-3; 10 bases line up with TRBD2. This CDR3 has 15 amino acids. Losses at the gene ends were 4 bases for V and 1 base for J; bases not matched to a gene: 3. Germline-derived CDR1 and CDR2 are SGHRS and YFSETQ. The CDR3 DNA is TGCGCCAGCAGCACCGGGACTAGCGGCACAGATACGCAGTATTTT. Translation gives CASSTGTSGTDTQYF.

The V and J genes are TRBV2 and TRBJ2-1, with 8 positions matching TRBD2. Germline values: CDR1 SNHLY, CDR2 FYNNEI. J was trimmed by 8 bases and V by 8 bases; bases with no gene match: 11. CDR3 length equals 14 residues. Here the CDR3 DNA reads TGTGCCAGCCTCCCGGGAGGGCCCCCGTATGAGCAGTTCTTC. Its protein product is CASLPGGPPYEQFF.

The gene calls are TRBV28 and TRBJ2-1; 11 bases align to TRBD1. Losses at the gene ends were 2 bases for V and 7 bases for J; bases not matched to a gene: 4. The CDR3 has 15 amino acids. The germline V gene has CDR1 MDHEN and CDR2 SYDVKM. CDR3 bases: TGTGCCAGCAGTTTAGTCGGACAGGGGGCGAATGAGCAGTTCTTC. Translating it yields CASSLVGQGANEQFF.

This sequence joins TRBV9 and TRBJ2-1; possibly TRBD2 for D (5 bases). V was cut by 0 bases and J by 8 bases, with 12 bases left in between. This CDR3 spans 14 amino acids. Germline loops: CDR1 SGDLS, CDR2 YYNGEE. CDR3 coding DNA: TGTGCCAGCAGCGTAGTTCCTAGCTCGTATGAGCAGTTCTTC. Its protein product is CASSVVPSSYEQFF.

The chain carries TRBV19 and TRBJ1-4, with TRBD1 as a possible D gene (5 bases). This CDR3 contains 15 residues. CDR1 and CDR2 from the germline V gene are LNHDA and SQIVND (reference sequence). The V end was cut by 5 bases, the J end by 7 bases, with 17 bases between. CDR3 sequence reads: CASSPRWDGGEKLFF. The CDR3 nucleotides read TGTGCCAGTAGTCCCCGTTGGGACGGGGGTGAAAAACTGTTTTTT.

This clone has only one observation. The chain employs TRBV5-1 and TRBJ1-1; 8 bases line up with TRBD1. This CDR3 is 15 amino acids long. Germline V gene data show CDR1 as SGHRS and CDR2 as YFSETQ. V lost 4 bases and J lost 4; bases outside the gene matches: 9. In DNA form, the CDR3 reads TGCGCCAGCAGCCCCCCGGCAGGGGGCCTCACTGAAGCTTTCTTT. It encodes CASSPPAGGLTEAFF.

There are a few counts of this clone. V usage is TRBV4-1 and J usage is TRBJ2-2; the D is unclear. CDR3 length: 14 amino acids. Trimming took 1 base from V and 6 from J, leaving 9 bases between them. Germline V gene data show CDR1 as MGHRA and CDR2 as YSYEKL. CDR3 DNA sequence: TGCGCCAGCAGCCAAGGACGGTCACCCGGGGAGCTGTTTTTT. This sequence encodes CASSQGRSPGELFF.

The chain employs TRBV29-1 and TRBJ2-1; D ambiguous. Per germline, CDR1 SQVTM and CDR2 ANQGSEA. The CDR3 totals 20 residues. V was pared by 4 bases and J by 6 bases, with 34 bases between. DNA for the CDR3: TGCAGCGTTGTCCCCCCTACCGGACGTCCAAAACCGGGTCTGCCCAATGAGCAGTTCTTC. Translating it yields CSVVPPTGRPKPGLPNEQFF.

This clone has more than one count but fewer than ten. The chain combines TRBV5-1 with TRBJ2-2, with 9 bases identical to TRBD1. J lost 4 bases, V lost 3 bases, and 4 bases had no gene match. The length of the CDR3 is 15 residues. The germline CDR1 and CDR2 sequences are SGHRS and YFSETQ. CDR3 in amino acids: CASSSGTGSTGELFF. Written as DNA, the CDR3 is TGCGCCAGCAGCTCCGGGACAGGGAGCACCGGGGAGCTGTTTTTT. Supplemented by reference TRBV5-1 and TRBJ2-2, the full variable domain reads KAGVTQTPRYLIKTRGQQVTLSCSPISGHRSVSWYQQTPGQGLQFLFEYFSETQRNKGNFPGRFSGRQFSNSRSEMNVSTLELGDSALYLCASSSGTGSTGELFFGEGSRLTVL.

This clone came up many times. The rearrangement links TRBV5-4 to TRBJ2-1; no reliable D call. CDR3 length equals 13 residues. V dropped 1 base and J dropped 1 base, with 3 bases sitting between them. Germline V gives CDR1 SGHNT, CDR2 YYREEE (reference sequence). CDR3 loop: CASSLISYNEQFF. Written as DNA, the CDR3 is TGTGCCAGCAGCTTGATTTCCTACAATGAGCAGTTCTTC.

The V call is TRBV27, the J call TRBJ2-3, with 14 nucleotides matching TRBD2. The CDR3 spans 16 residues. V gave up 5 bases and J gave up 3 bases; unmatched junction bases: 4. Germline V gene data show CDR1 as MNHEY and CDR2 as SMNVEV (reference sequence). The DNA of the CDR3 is TGTGCCAGCAGTCCCGGGACTAGCGGGAGAACAGATACGCAGTATTTT. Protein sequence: CASSPGTSGRTDTQYF.

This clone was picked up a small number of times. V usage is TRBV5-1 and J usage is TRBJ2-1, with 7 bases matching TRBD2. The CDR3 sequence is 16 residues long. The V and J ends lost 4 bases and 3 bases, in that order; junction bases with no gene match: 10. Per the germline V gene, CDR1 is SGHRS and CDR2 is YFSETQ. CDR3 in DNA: TGCGCCAGCAGCCTGGCGGGGAGGGGAGGCTACAATGAGCAGTTCTTC. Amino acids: CASSLAGRGGYNEQFF. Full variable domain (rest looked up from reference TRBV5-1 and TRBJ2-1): KAGVTQTPRYLIKTRGQQVTLSCSPISGHRSVSWYQQTPGQGLQFLFEYFSETQRNKGNFPGRFSGRQFSNSRSEMNVSTLELGDSALYLCASSLAGRGGYNEQFFGPGTRLTVL.

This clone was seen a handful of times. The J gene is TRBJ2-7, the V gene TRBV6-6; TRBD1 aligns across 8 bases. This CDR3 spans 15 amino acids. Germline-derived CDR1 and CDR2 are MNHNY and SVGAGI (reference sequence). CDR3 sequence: CATVSPGGASYEQYF. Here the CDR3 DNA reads TGTGCTACCGTGAGCCCAGGGGGCGCATCCTACGAGCAGTACTTC.

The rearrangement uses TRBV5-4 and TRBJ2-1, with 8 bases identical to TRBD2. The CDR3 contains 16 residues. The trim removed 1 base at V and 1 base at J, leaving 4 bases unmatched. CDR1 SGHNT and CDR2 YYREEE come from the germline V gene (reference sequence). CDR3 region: CASSLREGRSYNEQFF. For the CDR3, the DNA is TGTGCCAGCAGCTTGCGGGAGGGCCGATCCTACAATGAGCAGTTCTTC.

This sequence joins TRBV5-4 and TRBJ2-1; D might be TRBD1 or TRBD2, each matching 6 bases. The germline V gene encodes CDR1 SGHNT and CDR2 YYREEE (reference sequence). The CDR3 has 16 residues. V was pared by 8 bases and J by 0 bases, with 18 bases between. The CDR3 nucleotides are TGTGCCAGATTCTACATGGGGGGCGGCTCCTACAATGAGCAGTTCTTC. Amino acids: CARFYMGGGSYNEQFF. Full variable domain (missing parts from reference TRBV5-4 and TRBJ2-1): ETGVTQSPTHLIKTRGQQVTLRCSSQSGHNTVSWYQQALGQGPQFIFQYYREEENGRGNFPPRFSGLQFPNYSSELNVNALELDDSALYLCARFYMGGGSYNEQFFGPGTRLTVL.

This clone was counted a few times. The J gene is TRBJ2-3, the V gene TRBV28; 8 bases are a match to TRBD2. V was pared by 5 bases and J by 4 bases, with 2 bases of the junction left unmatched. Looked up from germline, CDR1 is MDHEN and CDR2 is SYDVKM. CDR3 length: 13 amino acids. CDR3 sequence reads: CASSRRGADTQYF. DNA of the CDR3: TGTGCCAGCAGTAGGCGGGGGGCAGATACGCAGTATTTT.

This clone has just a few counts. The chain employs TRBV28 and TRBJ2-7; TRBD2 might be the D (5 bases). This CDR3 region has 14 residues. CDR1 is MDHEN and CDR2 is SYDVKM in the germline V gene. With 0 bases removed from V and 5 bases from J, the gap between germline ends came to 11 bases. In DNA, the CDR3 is TGTGCCAGCAGTTTATGGGGCAGGCGGGACGAGCAGTACTTC. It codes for CASSLWGRRDEQYF.